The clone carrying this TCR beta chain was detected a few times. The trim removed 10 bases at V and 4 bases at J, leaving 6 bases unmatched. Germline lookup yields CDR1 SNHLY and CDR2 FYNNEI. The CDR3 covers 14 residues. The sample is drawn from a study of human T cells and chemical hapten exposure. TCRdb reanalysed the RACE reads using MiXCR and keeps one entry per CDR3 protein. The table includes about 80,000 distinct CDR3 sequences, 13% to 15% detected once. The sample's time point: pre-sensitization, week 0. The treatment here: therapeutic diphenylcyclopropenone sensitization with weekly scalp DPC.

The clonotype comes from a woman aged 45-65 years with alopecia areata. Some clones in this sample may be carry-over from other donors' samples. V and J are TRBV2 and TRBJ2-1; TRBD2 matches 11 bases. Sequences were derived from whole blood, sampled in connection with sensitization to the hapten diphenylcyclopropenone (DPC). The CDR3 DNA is TGTGCCATTACGGGACTAGCGGAGTACAATGAGCAGTTCTTC. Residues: CAITGLAEYNEQFF.